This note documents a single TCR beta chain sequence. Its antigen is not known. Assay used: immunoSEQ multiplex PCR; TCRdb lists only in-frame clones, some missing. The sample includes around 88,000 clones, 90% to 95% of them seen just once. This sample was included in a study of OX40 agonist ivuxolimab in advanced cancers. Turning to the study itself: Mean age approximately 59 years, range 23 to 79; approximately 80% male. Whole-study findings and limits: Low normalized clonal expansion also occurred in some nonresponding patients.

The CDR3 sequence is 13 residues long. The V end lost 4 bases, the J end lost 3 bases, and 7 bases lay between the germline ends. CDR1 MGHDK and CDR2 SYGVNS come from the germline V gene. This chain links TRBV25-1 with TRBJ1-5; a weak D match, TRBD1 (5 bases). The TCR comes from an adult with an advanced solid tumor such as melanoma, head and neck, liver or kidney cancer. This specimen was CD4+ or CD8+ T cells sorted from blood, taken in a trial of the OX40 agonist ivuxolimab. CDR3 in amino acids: CASSGGPNQPQHF. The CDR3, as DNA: TGTGCCAGCAGTGGGGGCCCCAATCAGCCCCAGCATTTT.